Each of the 25 T cell receptor beta chains below was sequenced from the same sample in a study of T cell repertoires in cytomegalovirus infection. These receptors' targets are unknown. TCRdb fed the reads into MiXCR, producing one record per CDR3 protein. The repertoire holds some 350,000 distinct CDR3 sequences, with around a third as singletons. The starting material was cultured PBMCs, obtained from culture after CMV antigen stimulation. These receptors were collected from a human donor in good health (CMV status not recorded). Some clones in this sample may be carry-over from other donors' samples.

The V call is TRBV27, the J call TRBJ2-5; TRBD2 agrees at 7 bases. V was clipped by 5 bases and J by 4 bases; unmatched bases: 13. Per germline, CDR1 MNHEY and CDR2 SMNVEV (reference sequence). This CDR3 contains 16 residues. DNA for the CDR3: TGTGCCAGCAGTACCCTAGGAGCGGGACCCCCAGAGACCCAGTACTTC. Its protein product is CASSTLGAGPPETQYF.

The rearrangement joins TRBV7-2 to TRBJ1-3; TRBD1 aligns across 9 bases. CDR3 size: 15 residues. V shed 4 bases and J 7 bases; nucleotides not matched to a gene: 8. Per the germline V gene, CDR1 is SGHTA and CDR2 is FQGNSA. The CDR3 loop reads CASSSGQGGSNTIYF. The CDR3 DNA follows: TGTGCCAGCAGCTCGGGACAGGGTGGTTCTAACACCATATATTTT.

The DNA for the CDR3 is TGCAGTGCTAGAGATTGGGGCGGGTCAGGCGCTGAAGCTTTCTTT. This sequence encodes CSARDWGGSGAEAFF. The chain combines TRBV20-1 with TRBJ1-1, with a tentative D call TRBD1 (5 bases). The germline V gene has CDR1 DFQATT and CDR2 SNEGSKA (reference sequence). The V and J ends lost 0 bases and 6 bases respectively, with 17 bases between them. The CDR3 extends over 15 amino acids.

The CDR3 bases are TGTGCCAGCAGCACTTCGACAGGCTCTGGAAACACCATATATTTT. Its protein product is CASSTSTGSGNTIYF. J is TRBJ1-3 and V is TRBV11-2; tentatively, D is TRBD1 (6 bases). V was pared by 5 bases and J by 0 bases, with 11 bases between. CDR1 and CDR2 from the germline V gene are SGHAT and FQNNGV. The CDR3 covers 15 residues.

Here the CDR3 reads CASSLTVVGEQYV. CDR3 nucleotides: TGTGCCAGCAGTTTAACGGTAGTCGGCGAGCAGTACGTC. The rearrangement joins TRBV12-3 or TRBV12-4 to TRBJ2-7; the D is unclear. Trimming shortened V by 2 bases and J by 6 bases, and 11 bases separated the two germline ends. The CDR3 covers 13 residues.

The chain uses TRBV7-9 and TRBJ1-4; TRBD1 agrees at 10 bases. After removal of 5 bases from V and 0 bases from J, the junction contained 12 bases not matched to a gene. CDR3 length: 19 amino acids. Germline V CDR1 and CDR2: SEHNR, FQNEAQ (reference sequence). CDR3 loop: CASSTPRQGATSTNEKLFF. The CDR3 DNA sequence: TGTGCCAGCAGCACACCCCGACAGGGGGCTACCTCAACTAATGAAAAACTGTTTTTT. Variable domain in full (rest from reference TRBV7-9 and TRBJ1-4): DTGVSQNPRHKITKRGQNVTFRCDPISEHNRLYWYRQTLGQGPEFLTYFQNEAQLEKSRLLSDRFSAERPKGSFSTLEIQRTEQGDSAMYLCASSTPRQGATSTNEKLFFGSGTQLSVL.

This sequence joins TRBV27 and TRBJ2-3; D uncertain. V lost 6 bases to trimming and J lost 8 bases, with 15 bases between them. Germline-derived CDR1 and CDR2 are MNHEY and SMNVEV (reference sequence). There are 13 residues in the CDR3. The CDR3 bases are TGTGCCAGCAGCCCTAGTTGGCGCGGTACGCAGTATTTT. Translated, it gives CASSPSWRGTQYF.

The V gene is TRBV19, the J gene TRBJ1-2, with TRBD1 matching over 8 bases. Germline V lookup: CDR1 LNHDA, CDR2 SQIVND (reference sequence). The CDR3 has 14 residues. With V trimmed by 3 bases and J by 7 bases, 7 bases remained unmatched. The CDR3 coding sequence is TGTGCCAGTAGTATCCTCAGGGGGCGCGGTGGCTACACCTTC. This translates into CASSILRGRGGYTF.

The V and J genes are TRBV12-3 or TRBV12-4 and TRBJ2-2; tentatively, D is TRBD2 (7 bases). The CDR3 sequence is 14 residues long. V was pared by 10 bases and J by 2 bases, with 14 bases between. The CDR3 here is CANRASGNTGELFF. The CDR3 bases are TGTGCCAACAGGGCTAGCGGTAACACCGGGGAGCTGTTTTTT.

This clonotype was detected ten times or more. This chain joins TRBV7-2 and TRBJ2-7; D not resolved. The V and J ends lost 2 bases and 3 bases respectively, with 2 bases between them. CDR1 is SGHTA and CDR2 is FQGNSA in the germline V gene. The CDR3 length is 11 residues. DNA of the CDR3: TGTGCCAGCAGCTTACTCTACGAGCAGTACTTC. This encodes CASSLLYEQYF.

The chain employs TRBV19 and TRBJ1-1; TRBD1 matches at 11 bases. Germline CDR1 and CDR2: LNHDA and SQIVND (reference sequence). The CDR3 extends over 15 amino acids. V gave up 6 bases and J gave up 7 bases; unmatched junction bases: 10. Here the CDR3 reads CASRRSRDRGSEAFF. The DNA for the CDR3 is TGTGCCAGTAGACGTAGCCGGGACAGGGGGAGTGAAGCTTTCTTT.

The J gene is TRBJ2-2, the V gene TRBV5-5; the match to TRBD2 covers 10 bases. This CDR3 spans 17 amino acids. Germline assignment: CDR1 SGHKS and CDR2 YYEKEE (reference sequence). The junction had 11 bases not matched to a gene; V was cut back by 6 bases and J by 3 bases. CDR3 loop: CASKKAGTSAYTGELFF. As DNA, the CDR3 is TGTGCCAGCAAAAAAGCGGGGACTAGCGCCTACACCGGGGAGCTGTTTTTT.

The chain couples TRBV2 to TRBJ2-1, with TRBD2 matching 8 bases. The CDR3 has 15 residues. With V trimmed by 4 bases and J by 7 bases, 9 bases remained unmatched. Germline V gene data show CDR1 as SNHLY and CDR2 as FYNNEI. CDR3 nucleotides: TGTGCCAGCAGTGTTGGGCTAGCGGGCCTAAATGAGCAGTTCTTC. Translating gives CASSVGLAGLNEQFF.

This clonotype appeared a single time. The V gene is TRBV28, the J gene TRBJ2-7; D perhaps matches TRBD1 (5 bases). Trimming shortened V by 5 bases and J by 1 base, and 12 bases separated the two germline ends. Germline V gene lookup returns CDR1 MDHEN and CDR2 SYDVKM. This CDR3 comprises 14 residues. The CDR3 coding sequence is TGTGCCAGCAGTCAGGGTGGGCAGTCCTACGAGCAGTACTTC. Translated: CASSQGGQSYEQYF. The variable domain in full, with the rest retrieved from reference TRBV28 and TRBJ2-7, is DVKVTQSSRYLVKRTGEKVFLECVQDMDHENMFWYRQDPGLGLRLIYFSYDVKMKEKGDIPEGYSVSREKKERFSLILESASTNQTSMYLCASSQGGQSYEQYFGPGTRLTVT.

This clonotype has only a few counts. One junction end disagrees with the germline gene, perhaps due to a read error. The chain is built from TRBV4-1 and TRBJ2-1, with 11 bases identical to TRBD2. Germline assignment: CDR1 MGHRA and CDR2 YSYEKL. The CDR3 length is 17 residues. CDR3 DNA: TGTGCCAGCAGCCAGGGGACTAGCGGATCGCTCTACAATGAGCAGTTCTTC. Translation: CASSQGTSGSLYNEQFF.

V gene TRBV7-9 combines with J gene TRBJ1-4, with TRBD1 matching over 7 bases. The germline V gene encodes CDR1 SEHNR and CDR2 FQNEAQ (reference sequence). V shed 5 bases, J shed 5 bases, and the junction held 8 bases outside the gene matches. This CDR3 is built from 15 residues. CDR3 sequence reads: CASSPMGQQNEKLFF. CDR3 coding DNA: TGTGCCAGCAGCCCCATGGGACAGCAGAATGAAAAACTGTTTTTT.

The J gene is TRBJ2-3, the V gene TRBV7-2; D unresolved. V was clipped by 5 bases and J by 4 bases, with 13 bases between them. CDR3 length: 14 amino acids. Germline V gives CDR1 SGHTA, CDR2 FQGNSA. CDR3: CASSGYSSPDTQYF. The CDR3 DNA sequence: TGTGCCAGCAGCGGTTATAGCAGTCCAGATACGCAGTATTTT.

Only a few counts were recorded for this clonotype. This chain uses TRBV7-2 with TRBJ2-1; the D is unclear. Germline V gives CDR1 SGHTA, CDR2 FQGNSA. The CDR3 has 16 residues. V lost 2 bases, J lost 8 bases, and 19 bases lay in between. Here the CDR3 reads CASSLQGPPPEDEQFF. The CDR3 region has the DNA TGTGCCAGCAGCTTACAAGGACCCCCCCCCGAAGATGAGCAGTTCTTC.

The chain recombines TRBV12-3 or TRBV12-4 with TRBJ2-7; 9 nucleotides agree with TRBD2. This CDR3 is built from 12 residues. V lost 4 bases, J lost 10 bases, and 5 bases stayed unmatched. CDR3 residues: CASSSGLARQYV. The DNA for the CDR3 is TGTGCCAGCAGTTCGGGACTAGCTCGTCAGTACGTC.

This chain connects TRBV12-3 or TRBV12-4 to TRBJ2-1; no clear D gene. This CDR3 is built from 13 residues. Between the trimmed V and J ends, which lost 7 bases and 6 bases, there was a span of 13 bases. This CDR3 is CASTLIPSNEQFF. The DNA for the CDR3 is TGTGCCAGCACCCTGATCCCATCCAATGAGCAGTTCTTC.

This clonotype was counted a few times. The CDR3 sequence: CASSLPGRPGNTIYF. Written as DNA, the CDR3 is TGTGCCAGCAGCTTACCGGGGAGGCCTGGAAACACCATATATTTT. This rearrangement joins TRBV7-2 to TRBJ1-3; no firm D call. Looked up from germline, CDR1 is SGHTA and CDR2 is FQGNSA. The V and J ends lost 2 bases and 2 bases respectively, with 10 bases between them. There are 15 residues in the CDR3.

This clonotype has only a few counts. V is TRBV6-2 or TRBV6-3 and J is TRBJ2-2, with TRBD2 as a possible D gene (5 bases). This CDR3 has 14 amino acids. The ends were cut back, 0 bases at V and 6 bases at J, with 8 bases in the middle. The germline CDR1 and CDR2 sequences are MNHEY and SVGEGT. In DNA form, the CDR3 reads TGTGCCAGCAGTTACTCGAGCGGCGCCGGGGAGCTGTTTTTT. Amino acids: CASSYSSGAGELFF.

This clonotype has only a few counts. This sequence joins TRBV11-3 and TRBJ2-1; 10 nucleotides match TRBD2. From germline, CDR1 is SGHNT and CDR2 YENEEA. The CDR3 length is 16 residues. V was clipped by 1 base and J by 5 bases; unmatched bases: 5. This CDR3 is CASSLVLAGDDNEQFF. CDR3 coding DNA: TGTGCCAGCAGCTTAGTGCTAGCGGGGGACGACAATGAGCAGTTCTTC.

This clonotype turned up a few times. The chain links TRBV12-3 or TRBV12-4 to TRBJ2-7; D call uncertain. This CDR3 has 12 amino acids. Trimming took off 4 bases at V and 4 bases at J, with 8 bases between the two ends. CDR3 bases: TGTGCCAGCAGTTCCACCCCGTACGAGCAGTACGTC. This translates into CASSSTPYEQYV.

This chain joins TRBV6-1 and TRBJ2-6; D gene ambiguous. CDR3 length: 14 amino acids. From germline, CDR1 is MNHNS and CDR2 SASEGT. V gave up 6 bases and J gave up 4 bases, with 10 bases separating them. As DNA, the CDR3 is TGTGCCAGCAGGACCCCTCCCGGGGCCAACGTCCTGACTTTC. This sequence encodes CASRTPPGANVLTF.